One and the same sample provided the 10 T cell receptor beta chains below, sequenced in a study of human T cells and chemical hapten exposure. One entry per CDR3 protein, called by TCRdb with MiXCR from the RACE reads. This repertoire shows around 130,000 distinct CDR3 sequences, 11% found once; its top ten account for roughly 2.3%. The time point: patch test 3, about 24 weeks after DPC sensitization. Treatment: therapeutic diphenylcyclopropenone sensitization with weekly scalp DPC. The sample here was whole blood, taken in connection with sensitization to the hapten diphenylcyclopropenone (DPC). These receptors originate from a woman in her forties or fifties with alopecia areata. Some clones in this sample may be carry-over from other donors' samples.

V and J are TRBV20-1 and TRBJ2-1; no definite D call. Germline loops: CDR1 DFQATT, CDR2 SNEGSKA (reference sequence). The V gene lost 3 bases and the J gene lost 9 bases, with 12 bases spanning the gap. This CDR3 spans 12 amino acids. CDR3 protein: CSASDGHTEQFF. For the CDR3, the DNA is TGCAGTGCTAGCGACGGTCATACTGAGCAGTTCTTC.

This clonotype was counted many times. J is TRBJ2-7 and V is TRBV3-1; D not certain. Germline V gene data show CDR1 as LGHDT and CDR2 as YNNKEL (reference sequence). Trimming cost V 6 bases and J 5 bases, with 8 bases left between them. The CDR3 loop spans 11 amino acids. The CDR3 nucleotides read TGTGCCAGCAGTGGGGTGGACGAGCAGTACTTC. Amino acids: CASSGVDEQYF.

This clonotype appeared a few times. The V and J genes are TRBV6-5 and TRBJ1-1; 10 positions match TRBD1. With V trimmed by 6 bases and J by 0 bases, 4 bases remained unmatched. The CDR3 extends over 15 amino acids. CDR1 and CDR2 (germline): MNHEY, SVGAGI. CDR3 protein: CASSRQGAMNTEAFF. In nucleotides, the CDR3 is TGTGCCAGCAGCAGACAGGGGGCAATGAACACTGAAGCTTTCTTT.

V and J are TRBV15 and TRBJ1-1; 8 bases fit TRBD1. The CDR3 totals 15 residues. Trimming removed 0 bases from V and 5 bases from J; junction bases left unmatched: 5. Germline V CDR1 and CDR2: LNHNV, YYDKDF (reference sequence). The CDR3 DNA is TGTGCCACCAGCAGAGATCAGGGGGCGCAAACTGAAGCTTTCTTT. Amino acid sequence: CATSRDQGAQTEAFF.

This clonotype was detected only a few times. The J gene is TRBJ2-7, the V gene TRBV20-1; D possibly corresponds to TRBD2 (5 bases). In germline, CDR1 is DFQATT, CDR2 SNEGSKA (reference sequence). The CDR3 consists of 12 residues. V shed 5 bases and J shed 5 bases, with 13 bases lying between them. For the CDR3, the DNA is TGCAGTGCTCAACCTACTAGTAACGAGCAGTACTTC. Protein product: CSAQPTSNEQYF.

In this sample, this clonotype turned up a few times. The chain joins TRBV7-9 to TRBJ2-5; unclear D gene. The CDR3 is 12 residues long. V shed 8 bases and J shed 1 base, with 8 bases lying between them. CDR1 is SEHNR, CDR2 FQNEAQ, per germline (reference sequence). CDR3 amino acids: CASATLQETQYF. The CDR3 DNA reads as TGTGCCAGCGCTACGCTCCAAGAGACCCAGTACTTC.

This rearrangement joins TRBV5-1 to TRBJ2-4; D is undetermined. The CDR3 length is 14 residues. The germline CDR1 and CDR2 sequences are SGHRS and YFSETQ. The V end lost 4 bases, the J end lost 0 bases, and 8 bases lay between the germline ends. This CDR3 is CASSRTEAKNIQYF. The CDR3 region has the DNA TGCGCCAGCAGCCGTACAGAAGCCAAAAACATTCAGTACTTC.

This clonotype was seen a few times. The chain carries TRBV12-3 or TRBV12-4 and TRBJ1-1; possible D gene TRBD1, 5 bases. V was clipped by 7 bases and J by 1 base, with 13 bases between them. CDR3 length equals 14 residues. DNA for the CDR3: TGTGCCAGCAACCGGGGTAGGGGGAACACTGAAGCTTTCTTT. Its protein product is CASNRGRGNTEAFF.

This clonotype has just a few counts. V usage is TRBV7-9 and J usage is TRBJ1-1; 9 bases map to TRBD1. CDR3 length: 14 amino acids. V lost 4 bases and J lost 7; bases outside the gene matches: 7. Germline CDR1 reads SEHNR; CDR2 reads FQNEAQ (reference sequence). This CDR3 reads CASSYRDREIEAFF. As DNA, the CDR3 is TGTGCCAGCAGCTACCGGGACAGGGAAATTGAAGCTTTCTTT.

This clonotype was found many times. The chain uses TRBV12-3 or TRBV12-4 and TRBJ1-2; no definite D call. The V end was cut by 7 bases, the J end by 3 bases, with 15 bases between. The CDR3 consists of 14 residues. The CDR3 loop is CASNPSGGDYGYTF. The CDR3 nucleotides are TGTGCCAGCAATCCCTCCGGTGGTGACTATGGCTACACCTTC.